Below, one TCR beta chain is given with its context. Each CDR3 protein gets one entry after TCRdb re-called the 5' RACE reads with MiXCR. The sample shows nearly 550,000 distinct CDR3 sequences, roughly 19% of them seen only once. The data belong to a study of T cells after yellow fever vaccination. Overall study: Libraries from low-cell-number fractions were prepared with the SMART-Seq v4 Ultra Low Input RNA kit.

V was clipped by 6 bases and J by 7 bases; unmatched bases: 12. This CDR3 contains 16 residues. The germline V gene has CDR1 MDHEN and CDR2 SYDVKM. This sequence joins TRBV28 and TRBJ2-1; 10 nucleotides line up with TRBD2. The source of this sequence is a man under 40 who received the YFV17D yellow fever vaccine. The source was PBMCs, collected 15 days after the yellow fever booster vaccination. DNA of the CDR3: TGTGCCAGCAGCCGTAGAAGCGGGAGGGCTTTTAATGAGCAGTTCTTC. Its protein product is CASSRRSGRAFNEQFF.